The sequence of this T cell receptor beta chain was determined in a study of blood T cell repertoires in COVID-19. Background on the study: The analysed material was cDNA or gDNA that came from T cells, B-cell-depleted T cells, or PBMCs.

Profiling relied on immunoSEQ multiplex PCR, and the TCRdb table lists in-frame clones only, not all of them. In the table there are 25,000 to 30,000 clones, around 80% of which are singletons. This CDR3 has 14 amino acids. Trimming removed 3 bases at V and 4 bases at J, with 10 bases between. The V gene's germline CDR1 is SGHNT and CDR2 YYREEE (reference sequence). The rearrangement uses TRBV5-4 and TRBJ1-4; D perhaps matches TRBD1 (5 bases). The specimen sequenced was peripheral blood. This TCR was recovered from a woman aged 80 or over with acute or convalescent COVID-19. This CDR3 reads CASSWQGNNEKLFF. The CDR3 region has the DNA TGTGCCAGCAGCTGGCAGGGAAATAATGAAAAACTGTTTTTT.